Listed below are T cell receptor beta chains from one sample, sequenced in a study of blood T cell repertoires in COVID-19. Using immunoSEQ multiplex PCR, the repertoire was profiled, and TCRdb retains in-frame clones only, with some absent. The data hold about 130,000 clones, with about 83% observed a single time. Source material: peripheral blood. All receptors derive from a middle-aged man with active or convalescent COVID-19. CDR3s include the opening cysteine and the closing phenylalanine or tryptophan. The D gene is left open where the match is weak. Rows give clone size only sometimes, using once, few, many, or a class for an expanded clone.

v_call	d_call	clone_size	j_call	cdr3_nt	cdr3_aa
TRBV5-1	.	.	TRBJ2-2	TGCGCCAGCAGCCCCGGTCGGGGTGGGGGCCTTATCGGGGAGCTGTTTTTT	CASSPGRGGGLIGELFF
TRBV6-1	.	.	TRBJ2-1	TGTGCCAGCAGTGAAAACCGGGCCTACAATGAGCAGTTCTTC	CASSENRAYNEQFF
TRBV9	TRBD1	.	TRBJ2-5	TGTGCCAGCAGCGTCAGTTCCGGGACAGGGGTTGTGACCCAGTACTTC	CASSVSSGTGVVTQYF
TRBV19	.	.	TRBJ1-1	TGTGCCAGTAGTATGACTGGGAACACTGAAGCTTTCTTT	CASSMTGNTEAFF
TRBV5-1	.	.	TRBJ1-1	TGCGCCAGCAGCTTGCGCGGGTTGAACACTGAAGCTTTCTTT	CASSLRGLNTEAFF
TRBV7-2	.	.	TRBJ1-1	TGTGCCAGCAGCTTAAAGGGGGGGGGCACTGAAGCTTTCTTT	CASSLKGGGTEAFF
TRBV30	.	.	TRBJ1-1	TGTGCCTGGAGCGGGGAGGGAGGGAACACTGAAGCTTTCTTT	CAWSGEGGNTEAFF
TRBV2	TRBD2	.	TRBJ2-5	TGTGCCAGCACCCTTAGCGGGGGGCCACCCCAGATGGAGACCCAGTACTTC	CASTLSGGPPQMETQYF
TRBV19	.	.	TRBJ2-7	TGTGCCAGTAGTATTGGAAGTGGGCGCTACGAGCAGTACTTC	CASSIGSGRYEQYF
TRBV5-1	.	.	TRBJ2-3	TGCGCCAGCACCTGGGGGCAGGGGATGACAGATACGCAGTATTTT	CASTWGQGMTDTQYF
TRBV6-2/TRBV6-3	TRBD1	.	TRBJ1-5	TGTGCCAGCAGTTACTCCGGGACAGGGAATCAGCCCCAGCATTTT	CASSYSGTGNQPQHF
TRBV27	.	.	TRBJ1-6	TGTGCCAGCACGAAGGGGGTCCCGAGCTCCTATAATTCACCCCTCCACTTT	CASTKGVPSSYNSPLHF
TRBV25-1	.	.	TRBJ2-2	TGTGCCAGCAGGTCCCGGGGGGCAGGCACCGGGGAGCTGTTTTTT	CASRSRGAGTGELFF
TRBV25-1	.	.	TRBJ2-7	TGTGCCAGCACGCTGGGGAGGCCCTACGAGCAGTACTTC	CASTLGRPYEQYF
TRBV4-3	.	.	TRBJ1-1	TGCGCCAGCAGCCAAGGAATGAGCTTTGGGAACACTGAAGCTTTCTTT	CASSQGMSFGNTEAFF
TRBV18	.	.	TRBJ2-5	TGTGCCAGCTCACCCGACTATATAGGGACCCAGTACTTC	CASSPDYIGTQYF
TRBV15	.	.	TRBJ2-3	TGTGCCACCAGCAGAGATGCTGGCAGGGCCACAGATACGCAGTATTTT	CATSRDAGRATDTQYF
TRBV5-1	.	.	TRBJ1-5	TGCGCCAGCAGCTTGGGGGGCCCCAATCAGCCCCAGCATTTT	CASSLGGPNQPQHF
TRBV5-1	TRBD2	.	TRBJ2-3	TGCGCCAGCAGCAACATAGCGGGGGCGAGCACAGATACGCAGTATTTT	CASSNIAGASTDTQYF
TRBV24-1	.	once	TRBJ2-1	TGTGCCACCAGTGATTCCAGCGTTAGGGGTGAGCAGTTCTTC	CATSDSSVRGEQFF
TRBV2	.	many	TRBJ2-7	TGTGCCAGCAAAAGAAAGGACAGTTCCTACGAGCAGTACTTC	CASKRKDSSYEQYF
TRBV5-1	.	.	TRBJ1-2	TGCGCCAGCAGCTTGGCAGAGGGGGACTATGGCTACACCTTC	CASSLAEGDYGYTF